The 26 T cell receptor beta chains reported below all come from one sample, sequenced in a study of tumor-infiltrating lymphocytes in primary liver carcinoma. A primer matching the constant region was used to make TCR beta cDNA from 500 ng of total RNA. Generation of the TCR beta libraries relied on three nested multiplex PCR rounds using slightly modified ARM-PCR. Primers for the first two PCR rounds were TRBV1-TRBV30 forward primers and a C-beta reverse primer (about 10 cycles per round). One entry per CDR3 protein results from TCRdb running MiXCR on the multiplex PCR reads. The data show approximately 330,000 distinct CDR3 sequences, with about 65% seen just once and roughly 6.5% held by the top ten. Unsorted whole blood supplied the blood RNA, and germline DNA was isolated too. Sequences were obtained from peripheral blood. The receptors here all came from a man aged 35 to 55 with primary liver carcinoma and hepatitis B virus infection.

About this clonotype: This sequence may be a read error, since a much larger clone differs from it by one base. V and J are TRBV6-1 and TRBJ1-2; 7 bases are shared with TRBD1. Germline V gene sequence: CDR1 MNHNS, CDR2 SASEGT. This CDR3 comprises 14 residues. DNA of the CDR3: TGTGCCAGCAGCTCGACAGGGATTGGTGTTGGCTACGCCTTC. Protein: CASSSTGIGVGYAF.

There are a few counts of this clonotype. This may arise from a read error, as a much more abundant clone is one base away. The CDR3: CASSQRTANAEAFF. The CDR3 region has the DNA TGCGCCAGCAGCCAAAGGACGGCGAACGCTGAAGCTTTCTTT. The chain has TRBV4-3 and TRBJ1-1, with D hard to call. The germline V gene has CDR1 LGHNA and CDR2 YSLEER. The length of the CDR3 is 14 residues.

As DNA, the CDR3 is TGTGCCAGCAGCTTAGACGGGGGTAGGACAGATACGCAGTATTTT. This translates into CASSLDGGRTDTQYF. The gene calls are TRBV11-2 and TRBJ2-3; possible D gene TRBD2, 6 bases. V was shortened by 0 bases and J by 3 bases, with 10 bases between the two germline ends. This CDR3 has 15 residues. Per germline, CDR1 SGHAT and CDR2 FQNNGV.

This clonotype was recorded once. Here the CDR3 omits its conserved ending phenylalanine or tryptophan, so a read error is the likely source. The limits of the CDR3 on the DNA are not certain, so only TCRdb's listed CDR3 is given. The V and J genes are TRBV6-1 and TRBJ2-5; the table's D call, TRBD1, has no DNA check behind it. The CDR3 spans 12 residues, counting both ends. From germline, CDR1 is MNHNS and CDR2 SASEGT. CDR3 protein: CAGETGSETKCS.

This sequence joins TRBV6-1 and TRBJ2-7; TRBD2 agrees at 7 bases. The CDR3 consists of 14 residues. CDR1 and CDR2 from the germline V gene are MNHNS and SASEGT. The chain's CDR3 is CVAWGSGINYEQYF. CDR3 bases: TGTGTCGCTTGGGGCAGCGGGATAAACTACGAGCAGTACTTC.

The chain couples TRBV5-1 to TRBJ1-3, with 7 positions matching TRBD1. J was trimmed by 0 bases and V by 6 bases; bases with no gene match: 6. CDR1 is SGHRS, CDR2 YFSETQ, per germline. The CDR3 is 15 residues long. The DNA of the CDR3 is TGCGCCAGCACACGGGACAGTGCCTCTGGAAACACCATATATTTT. This sequence encodes CASTRDSASGNTIYF.

The CDR3 loop is CASTQGTSQPQHF. The CDR3 DNA is TGTGCCAGCACCCAGGGGACAAGTCAGCCCCAGCATTTT. V and J are TRBV5-4 and TRBJ1-5; D possibly corresponds to TRBD1 (6 bases). The CDR3 loop spans 13 amino acids. Between the trimmed V and J ends, which lost 6 bases and 6 bases, there was a span of 13 bases. Germline loops: CDR1 SGHNT, CDR2 YYREEE (reference sequence).

The sample holds one count of this clonotype. The missing conserved phenylalanine or tryptophan at the end of this CDR3 makes a read error likely. CDR3 sequence reads: CASSSARDRQHNEQFL. As DNA, the CDR3 is TGTGCCAGCAGCTCCGCTCGAGACCGCCAGCACAATGAGCAGTTCCTC. This sequence joins TRBV11-2 and TRBJ2-1; D is undetermined. V dropped 4 bases and J dropped 5 bases, with 18 bases sitting between them. The CDR3 length is 16 residues. Germline V gene lookup returns CDR1 SGHAT and CDR2 FQNNGV.

Written as DNA, the CDR3 is TGTGCCAGCAGCTCAGCAGCTAGCACAGATATACAGTATTTT. Its translation: CASSSAASTDIQYF. The chain recombines TRBV11-2 with TRBJ2-3; TRBD2 might be the D (5 bases). Between the trimmed V and J ends, which lost 4 bases and 12 bases, there was a span of 20 bases. The V gene's germline CDR1 is SGHAT and CDR2 FQNNGV. The CDR3 runs to 14 residues.

Comment on this clonotype: One junction end disagrees with the germline gene, perhaps due to a read error. The CDR3 is CASSLMAAYELYF. The CDR3 DNA follows: TGTGCCAGCAGCTTAATGGCTGCCTACGAGCTGTACTTC. The chain employs TRBV11-2 and TRBJ2-7, with D hard to call. The CDR3 runs to 13 residues. Germline V lookup: CDR1 SGHAT, CDR2 FQNNGV.

The chain uses TRBV11-2 and TRBJ2-3, with D hard to call. The CDR3 runs to 14 residues. Trimming removed 5 bases from V and 2 bases from J, with 11 bases in between. Germline V CDR1 and CDR2: SGHAT, FQNNGV. The DNA for the CDR3 is TGTGCCAGCAGCCCATTGAACCCCACAGATACGCAGTATTTT. Protein product: CASSPLNPTDTQYF.

This sequence joins TRBV4-3 and TRBJ1-4; TRBD1 matches 7 bases. CDR3 size: 14 residues. Germline CDR1 is LGHNA and CDR2 is YSLEER. Trimming at V came to 4 bases and at J to 13 bases, leaving 12 bases not matched to a gene. The CDR3 DNA reads TGCGCCAGCAGCCGAGAAAGTAGGGGGCACGTACTGTTTTTT. It encodes CASSRESRGHVLFF.

A remark on this clonotype: It may be a read error: a sequence one base away is much more abundant. This chain links TRBV12-3 or TRBV12-4 with TRBJ2-1, with TRBD2 matching 12 bases. Trimming removed 5 bases from V and 11 bases from J; junction bases left unmatched: 4. This CDR3 is built from 13 residues. CDR3 nucleotides: TGTGCCAGCAGTCCTAGCGGGAGGGGTCAGCAGTTCTTC. It is translated as CASSPSGRGQQFF.

The chain has TRBV6-4 and TRBJ2-2; the D is unclear. V lost 0 bases and J lost 5, with 4 bases in between. There are 13 residues in the CDR3. CDR1 MRHNA and CDR2 SNTAGT come from the germline V gene. The CDR3 DNA reads as TGTGCCAGCAGTGACTCGTCGACCGGGGAGCTGTTTTTT. As protein: CASSDSSTGELFF.

This clonotype occurred once. This sequence may be a read error, since a much larger clone differs from it by one base. V and J are TRBV5-6 and TRBJ2-1; possibly TRBD1 for D (6 bases). Germline V gene data show CDR1 as SGHDT and CDR2 as YYEEEE. The germline V and J ends were trimmed by 1 base and 10 bases, with 12 bases remaining between them. This CDR3 is built from 13 residues. The CDR3 loop is CASSLFSRGEQFF. CDR3 DNA sequence: TGTGCCAGCAGCTTGTTCAGCAGGGGCGAGCAGTTCTTC.

This clonotype was detected a few times. V gene TRBV6-1 combines with J gene TRBJ1-5, with a tentative D call TRBD1 (6 bases). This CDR3 has 15 amino acids. V was shortened by 2 bases and J by 3 bases, with 11 bases between the two germline ends. Germline V gene sequence: CDR1 MNHNS, CDR2 SASEGT. Here the CDR3 reads CASSEPGAVNQPQHF. DNA of the CDR3: TGTGCCAGCAGTGAACCGGGGGCCGTCAATCAGCCCCAGCATTTT.

Worth noting for this clonotype: This clone may be a read error of a much larger clone one base away. V gene TRBV6-2 or TRBV6-3 combines with J gene TRBJ1-1; maybe TRBD1 (5 bases). CDR3 size: 14 residues. Germline-derived CDR1 and CDR2 are MNHEY and SVGEGT. Trimming left V 0 bases short and J 10 bases short, with 15 bases between. The CDR3, as DNA: TGTGCCAGCAGTTACTCCGTGGCGATGGGGCGAGCTTTCTTT. It yields the protein CASSYSVAMGRAFF.

V and J are TRBV11-2 and TRBJ2-1, with 12 bases aligning to TRBD2. Germline values: CDR1 SGHAT, CDR2 FQNNGV. The CDR3 has 16 residues. The junction had 17 bases not matched to a gene; V was cut back by 5 bases and J by 15 bases. The CDR3 DNA sequence: TGTGCCAGCAGCGAAGCCGGACTAGCGGGAAACGATGGGCGGTTCTTC. It is translated as CASSEAGLAGNDGRFF. Full variable domain (outside the CDR3, taken from reference TRBV11-2 and TRBJ2-1): EAGVAQSPRYKIIEKRQSVAFWCNPISGHATLYWYQQILGQGPKLLIQFQNNGVVDDSQLPKDRFSAERLKGVDSTLKIQPAKLEDSAVYLCASSEAGLAGNDGRFFGPGTRLTVL.

As regards this clonotype: With a much larger clone just one base away, this may be a read error. The J gene is TRBJ1-1, the V gene TRBV5-6; D uncertain. The V gene's germline CDR1 is SGHDT and CDR2 YYEEEE. This CDR3 comprises 12 residues. V gave up 2 bases and J gave up 11 bases, with 13 bases separating them. CDR3 residues: CASSFGFSDAFF. CDR3 bases: TGTGCCAGCAGCTTCGGGTTCAGCGATGCTTTCTTT.

Worth noting for this clonotype: One junction end disagrees with the germline gene, perhaps due to a read error. This chain links TRBV12-3 or TRBV12-4 with TRBJ2-1, with 13 bases identical to TRBD2. The CDR3 length is 19 residues. Here the CDR3 DNA reads TGTGCCACCAGTTCCCACGCAAGGACTAGCGGGAGTGGGCGTAATGAGCAGTTCTTC. It is translated as CATSSHARTSGSGRNEQFF.

The rearrangement uses TRBV6-1 and TRBJ2-7; the match to TRBD1 covers 9 bases. Losses at the gene ends were 6 bases for V and 2 bases for J; bases not matched to a gene: 14. Looked up from germline, CDR1 is MNHNS and CDR2 is SASEGT. This CDR3 is built from 17 residues. CDR3 sequence: CASRDPVGQGPAYEQYF. As DNA, the CDR3 is TGTGCCAGCAGAGACCCGGTGGGACAGGGACCTGCCTACGAGCAGTACTTC.

Remarks on this clonotype: Being one base from a much bigger clone, this may be a read error. The chain carries TRBV6-2 or TRBV6-3 and TRBJ2-2, with no clear D. The germline CDR1 and CDR2 sequences are MNHEY and SVGEGT. This CDR3 region has 13 residues. The CDR3 DNA reads as TGTACCAGCAACCCCGGGAACACCGGGGAGCTGTTTTTT. This gives the protein CTSNPGNTGELFF.

The gene calls are TRBV28 and TRBJ1-5; weak D call: TRBD1 (5 bases). Germline V lookup: CDR1 MDHEN, CDR2 SYDVKM. This CDR3 is 15 amino acids long. Deletions cut 4 bases from V and 4 bases from J, with 14 bases between. DNA of the CDR3: TGTGCCAGCAGTTCGATACAGGTCCCTAATCAGCCCCAGCATTTT. Amino acid sequence: CASSSIQVPNQPQHF.

As for this clonotype: This may be a read error: a much more frequent sequence differs by one nucleotide. The chain couples TRBV12-3 or TRBV12-4 to TRBJ2-3; possible D gene TRBD1, 6 bases. The J call is in doubt because the DNA end fits TRBJ1-5 better. The CDR3 runs 16 residues. The CDR3 nucleotides read TGTGCCAGCAGTTTGACCGGGGGCGCGGGGGCAGATACGCAGCATTTT. It yields the protein CASSLTGGAGADTQHF.

Turning to this clonotype: Germline and junction disagree at one end, which may indicate a read error. The chain links TRBV12-3 or TRBV12-4 to TRBJ1-5; no definite D call. CDR3 length: 15 residues. The CDR3 region has the DNA TGTGCCAGCAGTTTGTATCAACTCATCAATCGGCCCCAGCATTTT. Encoded protein: CASSLYQLINRPQHF.

This clonotype appeared once. A junction boundary mismatches the germline segment, possibly from a read error. The rearrangement links TRBV28 to TRBJ2-1; the D gene is possibly TRBD2 (5 bases). The germline CDR1 and CDR2 sequences are MDHEN and SYDVKM. The CDR3 is 15 amino acids. Here the CDR3 reads CASGPSRGGYNEQFF. CDR3 bases: TGTGCCAGCGGTCCCTCCCGGGGTGGCTACAATGAGCAGTTCTTT.